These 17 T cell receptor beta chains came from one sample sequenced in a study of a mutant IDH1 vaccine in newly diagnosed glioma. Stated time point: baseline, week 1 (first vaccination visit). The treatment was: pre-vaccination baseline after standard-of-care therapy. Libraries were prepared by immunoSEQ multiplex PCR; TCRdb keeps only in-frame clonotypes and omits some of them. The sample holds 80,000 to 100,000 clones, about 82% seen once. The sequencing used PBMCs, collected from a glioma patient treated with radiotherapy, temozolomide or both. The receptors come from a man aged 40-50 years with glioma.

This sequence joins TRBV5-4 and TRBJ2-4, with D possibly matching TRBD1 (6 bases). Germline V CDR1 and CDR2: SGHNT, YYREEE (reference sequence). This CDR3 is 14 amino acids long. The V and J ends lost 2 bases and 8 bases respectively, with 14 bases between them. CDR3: CASSLLQGADIQYF. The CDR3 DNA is TGTGCCAGCAGCTTACTACAGGGAGCCGACATTCAGTACTTC.

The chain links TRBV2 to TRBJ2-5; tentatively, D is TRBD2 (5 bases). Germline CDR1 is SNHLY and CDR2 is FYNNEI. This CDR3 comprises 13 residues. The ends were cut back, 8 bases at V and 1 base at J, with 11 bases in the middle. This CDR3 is CASFRDAQETQYF. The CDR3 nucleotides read TGTGCCAGCTTCCGGGATGCCCAAGAGACCCAGTACTTC. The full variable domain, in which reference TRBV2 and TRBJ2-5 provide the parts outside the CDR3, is EPEVTQTPSHQVTQMGQEVILRCVPISNHLYFYWYRQILGQKVEFLVSFYNNEISEKSEIFDDQFSVERPDGSNFTLKIRSTKLEDSAMYFCASFRDAQETQYFGPGTRLLVL.

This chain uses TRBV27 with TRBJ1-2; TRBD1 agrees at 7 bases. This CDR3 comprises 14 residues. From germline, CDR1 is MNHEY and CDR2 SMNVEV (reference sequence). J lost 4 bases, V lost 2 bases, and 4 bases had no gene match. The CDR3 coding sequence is TGTGCCAGCAGTTTAGGGCAGGGGGTCTATGGCTACACCTTC. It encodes CASSLGQGVYGYTF.

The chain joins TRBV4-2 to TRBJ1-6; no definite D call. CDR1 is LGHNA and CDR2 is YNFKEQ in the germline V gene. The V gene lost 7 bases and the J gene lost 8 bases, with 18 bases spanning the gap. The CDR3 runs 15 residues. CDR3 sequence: CASTNGRAGYSPLHF. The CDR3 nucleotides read TGTGCCAGCACTAACGGGCGTGCGGGTTATTCACCCCTCCACTTT.

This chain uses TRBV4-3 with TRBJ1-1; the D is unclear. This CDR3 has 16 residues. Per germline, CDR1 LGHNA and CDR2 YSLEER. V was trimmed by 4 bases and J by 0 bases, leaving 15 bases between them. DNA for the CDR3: TGCGCCAGCAGCCCAGGAGCAGGAGGCATGAACACTGAAGCTTTCTTT. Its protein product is CASSPGAGGMNTEAFF.

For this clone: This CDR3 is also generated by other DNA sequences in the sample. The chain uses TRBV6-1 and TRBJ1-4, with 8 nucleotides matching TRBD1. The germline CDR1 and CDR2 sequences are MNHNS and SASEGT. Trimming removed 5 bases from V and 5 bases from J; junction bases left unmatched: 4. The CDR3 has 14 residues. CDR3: CASSPRTGNEKLFF. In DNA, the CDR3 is TGTGCCAGCAGTCCCCGGACAGGGAATGAAAAACTGTTTTTT.

CDR3 amino acids: CASSLLSYEQYF. CDR3 sequence (DNA): TGTGCCAGCAGCTTGCTCTCCTACGAGCAGTACTTC. The chain recombines TRBV5-4 with TRBJ2-7; D not resolved. The V end was cut by 1 base, the J end by 0 bases, with 2 bases between. The CDR3 spans 12 residues. Germline values: CDR1 SGHNT, CDR2 YYREEE (reference sequence). The whole variable domain, remainder taken from reference TRBV5-4 and TRBJ2-7, is ETGVTQSPTHLIKTRGQQVTLRCSSQSGHNTVSWYQQALGQGPQFIFQYYREEENGRGNFPPRFSGLQFPNYSSELNVNALELDDSALYLCASSLLSYEQYFGPGTRLTVT.

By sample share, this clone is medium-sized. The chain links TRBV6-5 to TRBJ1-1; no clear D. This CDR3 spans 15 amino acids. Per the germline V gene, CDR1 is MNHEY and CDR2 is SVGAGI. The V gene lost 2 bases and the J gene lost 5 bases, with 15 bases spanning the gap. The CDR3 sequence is CASSYGVERNTEAFF. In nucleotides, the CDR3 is TGTGCCAGCAGTTACGGGGTGGAGCGGAATACTGAAGCTTTCTTT.

CDR3 in DNA: TGCAGCGTTAGGGCAGGGGGCCCCTACGAGCAGTACTTC. Its translation is CSVRAGGPYEQYF. V gene TRBV29-1 combines with J gene TRBJ2-7, with 8 bases that match TRBD1. The CDR3 covers 13 residues. V gave up 5 bases and J gave up 2 bases; unmatched junction bases: 5. CDR1 is SQVTM, CDR2 ANQGSEA, per germline.

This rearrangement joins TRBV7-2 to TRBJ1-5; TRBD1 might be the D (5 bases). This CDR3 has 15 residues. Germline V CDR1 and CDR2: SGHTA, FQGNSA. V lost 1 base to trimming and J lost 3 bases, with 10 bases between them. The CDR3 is CASSLVSGDNQPQHF. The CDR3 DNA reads TGTGCCAGCAGCTTAGTTTCGGGGGACAATCAGCCCCAGCATTTT.

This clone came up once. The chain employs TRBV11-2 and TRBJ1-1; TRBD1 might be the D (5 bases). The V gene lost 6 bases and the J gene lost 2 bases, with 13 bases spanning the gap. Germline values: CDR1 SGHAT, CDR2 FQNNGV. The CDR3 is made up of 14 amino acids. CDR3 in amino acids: CASSPWDPNTEAFF. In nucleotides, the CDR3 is TGTGCCAGCAGTCCCTGGGACCCCAACACTGAAGCTTTCTTT.

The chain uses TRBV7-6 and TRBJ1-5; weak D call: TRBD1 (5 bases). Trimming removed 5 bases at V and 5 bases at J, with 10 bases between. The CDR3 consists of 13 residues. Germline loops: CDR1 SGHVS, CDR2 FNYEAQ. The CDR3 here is CASSVRVDQPQHF. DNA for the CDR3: TGTGCCAGCAGCGTCAGGGTGGATCAGCCCCAGCATTTT.

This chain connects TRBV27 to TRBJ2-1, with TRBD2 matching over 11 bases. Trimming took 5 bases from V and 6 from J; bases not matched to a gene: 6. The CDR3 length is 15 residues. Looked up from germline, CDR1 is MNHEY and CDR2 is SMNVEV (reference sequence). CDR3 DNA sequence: TGTGCCAGCAGTCCTTTAGCGGGGGGGACCAATGAGCAGTTCTTC. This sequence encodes CASSPLAGGTNEQFF.

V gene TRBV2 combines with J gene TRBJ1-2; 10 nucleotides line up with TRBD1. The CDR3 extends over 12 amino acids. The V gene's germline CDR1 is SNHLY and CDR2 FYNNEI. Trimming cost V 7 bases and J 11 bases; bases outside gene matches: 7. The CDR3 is CASNGDRGYYTF. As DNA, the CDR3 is TGTGCCAGCAATGGGGACAGGGGATATTACACCTTC. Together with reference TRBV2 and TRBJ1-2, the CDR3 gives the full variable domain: EPEVTQTPSHQVTQMGQEVILRCVPISNHLYFYWYRQILGQKVEFLVSFYNNEISEKSEIFDDQFSVERPDGSNFTLKIRSTKLEDSAMYFCASNGDRGYYTFGSGTRLTVV.

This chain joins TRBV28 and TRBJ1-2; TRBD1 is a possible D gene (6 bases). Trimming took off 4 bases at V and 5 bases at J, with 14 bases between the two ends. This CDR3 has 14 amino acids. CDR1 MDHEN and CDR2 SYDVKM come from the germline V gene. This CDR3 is CASSYQGTGYGYTF. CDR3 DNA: TGTGCCAGCAGTTACCAGGGGACTGGTTATGGCTACACCTTC.

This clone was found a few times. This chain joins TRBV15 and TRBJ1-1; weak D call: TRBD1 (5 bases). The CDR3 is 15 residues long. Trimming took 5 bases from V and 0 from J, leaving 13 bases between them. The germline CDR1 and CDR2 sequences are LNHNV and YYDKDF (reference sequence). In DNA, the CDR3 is TGTGCCACCAGCGTCCGGGACGGCCTGAACACTGAAGCTTTCTTT. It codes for CATSVRDGLNTEAFF. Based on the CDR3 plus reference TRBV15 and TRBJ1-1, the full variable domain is DAMVIQNPRYQVTQFGKPVTLSCSQTLNHNVMYWYQQKSSQAPKLLFHYYDKDFNNEADTPDNFQSRRPNTSFCFLDIRSPGLGDTAMYLCATSVRDGLNTEAFFGQGTRLTVV.

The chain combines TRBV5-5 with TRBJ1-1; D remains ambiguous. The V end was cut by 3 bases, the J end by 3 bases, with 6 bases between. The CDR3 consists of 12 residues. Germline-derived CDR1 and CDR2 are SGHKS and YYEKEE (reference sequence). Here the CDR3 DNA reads TGTGCCAGCAGCTCCCCGGACACTGAAGCTTTCTTT. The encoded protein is CASSSPDTEAFF.